This T cell receptor (beta chain) was recorded in a study of blood T cell repertoires in COVID-19. Background on the study: The origin of the acute and convalescent COVID-19 samples was the United States, Italy and Spain. Sources were T cells, B-cell-depleted T cells, or PBMCs; the material itself was cDNA or gDNA.

Per the study methods: Cell counts per sample came from amplifying reference gene primers. Profiled with immunoSEQ multiplex PCR; TCRdb holds only in-frame clones, not every one. The D gene and trimming were derived from the DNA, and the V and J assignments and clone size from that table. In the table there are fewer than 120,000 clones, over 75% of which are singletons. The TCR originated in a woman older than 75 with active or convalescent COVID-19. The sequencing sample was made of peripheral blood.

The CDR3 nucleotides read TGCGCCAGCAGCGCCTGGGACAATACGAACACTGAAGCTTTCTTT. Residues: CASSAWDNTNTEAFF. V usage is TRBV5-1 and J usage is TRBJ1-1; D is possibly TRBD1 (6 bases). Germline CDR1 is SGHRS and CDR2 is YFSETQ. The CDR3 has 15 residues. V lost 4 bases and J lost 1, with 14 bases in between.